This T cell receptor (beta chain) was retrieved from a study of cytomegalovirus exposure and HLA in healthy donors. General study findings and limits: Being productive about 87% or about 30% of the time was typical of most TCR beta V segments in an earlier analysis.

The primer mix had 60 Vbeta and 13 Jbeta primers. Profiling relied on immunoSEQ multiplex PCR, and the TCRdb table lists in-frame clones only, not all of them. This table holds over 150,000 clones, about 79% found once. Of note for this clone: Its antigen is unidentified.

Trimming removed 3 bases from V and 1 base from J; junction bases left unmatched: 4. This CDR3 region has 15 residues. Per the germline V gene, CDR1 is SGHVS and CDR2 is FQNEAQ. Input material: PBMCs. J is TRBJ2-3 and V is TRBV7-8; TRBD2 agrees at 7 bases. The TCR sequence derives from a girl aged 2-10 years in good health and CMV-seropositive. CDR3 sequence: CASSFRLAGTDTQYF. The DNA for the CDR3 is TGTGCCAGCAGCTTCCGGCTAGCGGGCACAGATACGCAGTATTTT.